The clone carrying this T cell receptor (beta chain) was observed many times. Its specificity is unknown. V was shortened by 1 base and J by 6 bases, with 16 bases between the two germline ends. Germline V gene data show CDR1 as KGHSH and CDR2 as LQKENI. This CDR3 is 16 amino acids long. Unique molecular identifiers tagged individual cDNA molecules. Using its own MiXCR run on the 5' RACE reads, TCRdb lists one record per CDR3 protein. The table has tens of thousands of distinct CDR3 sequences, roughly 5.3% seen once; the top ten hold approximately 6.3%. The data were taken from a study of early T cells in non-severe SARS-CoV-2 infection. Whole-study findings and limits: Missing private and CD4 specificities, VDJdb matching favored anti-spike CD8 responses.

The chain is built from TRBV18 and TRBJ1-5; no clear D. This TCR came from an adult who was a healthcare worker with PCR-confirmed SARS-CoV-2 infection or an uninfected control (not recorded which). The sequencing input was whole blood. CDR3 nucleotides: TGTGCCAGCTCACCACGGGTAAGGAATAAGGGTCAGCCCCAGCATTTT. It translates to CASSPRVRNKGQPQHF.